This entry describes one TCR beta chain. The target antigen is unknown. The data were taken from a study of OX40 agonist ivuxolimab in advanced cancers. Repertoires were generated with immunoSEQ multiplex PCR, while TCRdb's copy carries only in-frame clones and drops some. This table has approximately 65,000 clones, around 90% appearing once. With 4 bases removed from V and 6 bases from J, the gap between germline ends came to 9 bases. From germline, CDR1 is SGHNT and CDR2 YYREEE (reference sequence). This CDR3 region has 12 residues. General observations from the study: Dose levels from 0.1 to 3.0 mg/kg saw CD4+ and CD8+ blood T cells expand clonally by week 6.

It was autoimmune disease history or systemic immunosuppression that excluded patients. This sample comprised CD4+ or CD8+ T cells sorted from blood, obtained in a trial of the OX40 agonist ivuxolimab. This chain joins TRBV5-4 and TRBJ2-3; D is perhaps TRBD1 or TRBD2 (5 bases each). The clonotype was recovered from an adult with an advanced solid tumor such as melanoma, head and neck, liver or kidney cancer. The CDR3 DNA is TGTGCCAGCAGCCGGGACGGGGATACGCAGTATTTT. It yields the protein CASSRDGDTQYF. The variable domain in full, with the rest retrieved from reference TRBV5-4 and TRBJ2-3, is ETGVTQSPTHLIKTRGQQVTLRCSSQSGHNTVSWYQQALGQGPQFIFQYYREEENGRGNFPPRFSGLQFPNYSSELNVNALELDDSALYLCASSRDGDTQYFGPGTRLTVL.